These 20 T cell receptor beta chains share one sample of origin, sequenced in a study of cytomegalovirus exposure and HLA in healthy donors. The PCR ran on 60 Vbeta and 13 Jbeta primers. Sequenced by immunoSEQ multiplex PCR; TCRdb stores in-frame clones only, minus some. The sample consists of 150,000 to 200,000 clones, roughly 80% of them appearing once. Sequencing used PBMCs. The receptors originated from a man between 18 and 35 years old in good health and CMV-seronegative.

The chain is built from TRBV2 and TRBJ2-5; D possibly corresponds to TRBD1 (5 bases). Trimming pared 7 bases from V and 0 bases from J, leaving 6 bases between. The CDR3 length is 12 residues. CDR1 is SNHLY, CDR2 FYNNEI, per germline. The CDR3 sequence is CASTTDQETQYF. The CDR3 DNA reads as TGTGCCAGCACGACAGACCAAGAGACCCAGTACTTC.

The V call is TRBV7-3, the J call TRBJ1-1; D is uncertain. V lost 2 bases, J lost 11 bases, and 15 bases lay in between. The V gene's germline CDR1 is SGHTA and CDR2 FQGTGA. The CDR3 consists of 13 residues. CDR3 sequence (DNA): TGTGCCAGCAGCTTAGCGACGGATACTACGGCTTTCTTT. Its protein product is CASSLATDTTAFF.

This chain links TRBV5-1 with TRBJ1-4; D is uncertain. CDR1 and CDR2 from the germline V gene are SGHRS and YFSETQ. The CDR3 contains 14 residues. The V and J ends lost 0 bases and 0 bases respectively, with 3 bases between them. The CDR3 DNA reads TGCGCCAGCAGCTTGGCCGCAACTAATGAAAAACTGTTTTTT. This sequence encodes CASSLAATNEKLFF.

The V call is TRBV19, the J call TRBJ1-6; D is possibly TRBD1 (6 bases). V shed 0 bases and J shed 5 bases, with 20 bases lying between them. The CDR3 is 19 amino acids. Germline V gives CDR1 LNHDA, CDR2 SQIVND (reference sequence). CDR3 in amino acids: CASSIDPGRRGKNNSPLHF. The CDR3 DNA reads TGTGCCAGTAGTATAGATCCCGGCCGTAGGGGGAAGAATAATTCACCCCTCCACTTT.

As concerns this clone: Compared with germline, one end of the junction differs, possibly owing to a read error. The gene calls are TRBV7-7 and TRBJ2-1; 9 bases map to TRBD2. The CDR3 runs 16 residues. CDR1 and CDR2 (germline): SSHAT, FNYEAQ (reference sequence). CDR3 in amino acids: CASSQLAGGQGSEQFF. CDR3 nucleotides: TGTGCTAGCAGCCAGCTTGCGGGGGGGCAGGGATCAGAGCAGTTCTTC.

The rearrangement joins TRBV11-2 to TRBJ1-1, with D unclear. CDR3 size: 15 residues. Per the germline V gene, CDR1 is SGHAT and CDR2 is FQNNGV. Trimming shortened V by 4 bases and J by 4 bases, and 16 bases separated the two germline ends. CDR3 sequence: CASSWAGRAGTEAFF. CDR3 DNA: TGTGCCAGCAGCTGGGCGGGGAGGGCGGGCACTGAAGCTTTCTTT.

This clone was counted once. The chain employs TRBV5-1 and TRBJ2-5; 8 bases fit TRBD2. The CDR3 is 14 amino acids. The junction had 7 bases not matched to a gene; V was cut back by 6 bases and J by 3 bases. Germline CDR1 SGHRS, CDR2 YFSETQ. In nucleotides, the CDR3 is TGCGCCAGCAATTCAGCGGGGGCTAAAGAGACCCAGTACTTC. Encoded protein: CASNSAGAKETQYF.

The chain carries TRBV6-1 and TRBJ2-7; 7 bases fit TRBD1. CDR3 size: 15 residues. V lost 6 bases to trimming and J lost 2 bases; unmatched junction nucleotides: 10. CDR1 MNHNS and CDR2 SASEGT come from the germline V gene. In DNA form, the CDR3 reads TGTGCCAGCAGCGTCCGGGACAGTTTAGCCTACGAGCAGTACTTC. Protein product: CASSVRDSLAYEQYF.

This rearrangement joins TRBV5-1 to TRBJ2-3; D perhaps matches TRBD1 (5 bases). The length of the CDR3 is 15 residues. Germline-derived CDR1 and CDR2 are SGHRS and YFSETQ. Trimming shortened V by 0 bases and J by 2 bases, and 10 bases separated the two germline ends. Written as DNA, the CDR3 is TGCGCCAGCAGCTTGGAGGGGCAGTTCACAGATACGCAGTATTTT. Translated: CASSLEGQFTDTQYF.

Comment on this clone: A read error may produce the germline difference seen at one junction end. This same CDR3 is encoded by further DNA sequences in the sample. DNA of the CDR3: TGTGCCAGCAGCTTTGGAGTTAAGGAAGCCCAGCACTTT. Residues: CASSFGVKEAQHF. This chain connects TRBV7-9 to TRBJ1-5; D is ambiguous. Germline values: CDR1 SEHNR, CDR2 FQNEAQ (reference sequence). The CDR3 is 13 amino acids.

V gene TRBV2 combines with J gene TRBJ1-5; 8 positions agree with TRBD1. CDR1 and CDR2 from the germline V gene are SNHLY and FYNNEI. V lost 5 bases to trimming and J lost 3 bases; unmatched junction nucleotides: 15. This CDR3 is 18 amino acids long. The CDR3 DNA is TGTGCCAGCAGTACCAACCCCGGGACAGGTGCCGTCAATCAGCCCCAGCATTTT. Protein sequence: CASSTNPGTGAVNQPQHF.

The V and J genes are TRBV5-4 and TRBJ2-7, with unresolved D. This CDR3 spans 15 amino acids. The V and J ends lost 0 bases and 1 base respectively, with 11 bases between them. The V gene's germline CDR1 is SGHNT and CDR2 YYREEE (reference sequence). The CDR3 here is CASSLDGSSSYEQYF. The CDR3 DNA sequence: TGTGCCAGCAGCTTGGACGGGTCGTCGTCCTACGAGCAGTACTTC.

V gene TRBV28 combines with J gene TRBJ2-7; 13 bases line up with TRBD2. This CDR3 spans 18 amino acids. Germline V gene sequence: CDR1 MDHEN, CDR2 SYDVKM. V was pared by 4 bases and J by 3 bases, with 12 bases of the junction left unmatched. The CDR3 spells CASSSGPQGTSGDYEQYF. Written as DNA, the CDR3 is TGTGCCAGCAGTTCCGGACCTCAGGGGACTAGCGGGGACTACGAGCAGTACTTC.

The chain carries TRBV19 and TRBJ1-1; a possible D gene is TRBD1 (6 bases). The CDR3 runs 17 residues. Trimming shortened V by 8 bases and J by 4 bases, and 26 bases separated the two germline ends. The V gene's germline CDR1 is LNHDA and CDR2 SQIVND (reference sequence). The CDR3 nucleotides are TGTGCCAGTGGGGGGGAGCAGGGGACGAGGTTAGGCACTGAAGCTTTCTTT. Its translation is CASGGEQGTRLGTEAFF.

The chain combines TRBV21-1 with TRBJ2-1; the D call TRBD2 from the table was never checked on the DNA. TRBV21-1 is a pseudogene locus. This CDR3 comprises 18 residues. The CDR3 here is CASSKEVRRGPGHNEQFF. The CDR3 nucleotides are TGTGCCAGCAGCAAAGAGGTTAGGCGGGGGCCCGGTCACAATGAGCAGTTCTTC.

The chain combines TRBV27 with TRBJ1-1, with D perhaps TRBD1 (6 bases). This CDR3 is 16 amino acids long. V was pared by 5 bases and J by 7 bases, with 23 bases between. Germline V gives CDR1 MNHEY, CDR2 SMNVEV (reference sequence). DNA of the CDR3: TGTGCCAGCAGTCCAGCAGGGGCCCCGCCCCCCTTTGAAGCTTTCTTT. This sequence encodes CASSPAGAPPPFEAFF.

This chain links TRBV9 with TRBJ1-6; D uncertain. Trimming left V 0 bases short and J 10 bases short, with 11 bases between. From germline, CDR1 is SGDLS and CDR2 YYNGEE. This CDR3 spans 14 amino acids. The CDR3 sequence is CASSVEAGGSPLHF. The CDR3 DNA follows: TGTGCCAGCAGCGTAGAGGCGGGAGGGTCACCCCTCCACTTT.

The chain carries TRBV29-1 and TRBJ2-3, with 10 bases fitting TRBD2. The CDR3 sequence is 12 residues long. J gave up 6 bases and V 7 bases, and 4 bases lay outside the gene matches. Germline values: CDR1 SQVTM, CDR2 ANQGSEA. The CDR3 loop is CSAGGLADTQYF. Here the CDR3 DNA reads TGCAGCGCCGGGGGACTAGCGGATACGCAGTATTTT.

The rearrangement joins TRBV9 to TRBJ2-3; TRBD2 aligns across 9 bases. V shed 4 bases, J shed 2 bases, and the junction held 11 bases outside the gene matches. This CDR3 contains 17 residues. CDR1 is SGDLS, CDR2 YYNGEE, per germline. The CDR3 reads CASSPGGAGGITDTQYF. CDR3 DNA sequence: TGTGCCAGCAGCCCGGGGGGGGCGGGGGGGATCACAGATACGCAGTATTTT.

This clone was recorded once. The chain joins TRBV30 to TRBJ2-1; a weak D match, TRBD2 (5 bases). With 3 bases removed from V and 1 base from J, the gap between germline ends came to 22 bases. Germline-derived CDR1 and CDR2 are GTSNPN and SVGIG (reference sequence). The CDR3 totals 18 residues. The CDR3 sequence: CAWSGNPDPEISYNEQFF. The CDR3 DNA reads TGTGCCTGGAGCGGGAATCCGGACCCAGAGATATCCTACAATGAGCAGTTCTTC.